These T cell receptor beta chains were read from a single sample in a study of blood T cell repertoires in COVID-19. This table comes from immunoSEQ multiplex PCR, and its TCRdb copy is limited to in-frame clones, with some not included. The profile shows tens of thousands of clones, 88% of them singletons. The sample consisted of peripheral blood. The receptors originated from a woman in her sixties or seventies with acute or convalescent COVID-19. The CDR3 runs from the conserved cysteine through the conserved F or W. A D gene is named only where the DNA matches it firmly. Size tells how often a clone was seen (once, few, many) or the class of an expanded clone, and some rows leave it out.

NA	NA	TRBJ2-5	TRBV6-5	CASREIYQETQYF	TGTGCCAGCCGGGAGATCTACCAAGAGACCCAGTACTTC
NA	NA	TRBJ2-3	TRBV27	CASSSGNTDTQYF	TGTGCCAGCAGTTCCGGGAACACAGATACGCAGTATTTT
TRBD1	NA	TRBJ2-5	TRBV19	CASSRRGTGQGLFGETQYF	TGTGCCAGTAGTAGGAGAGGAACGGGACAGGGACTTTTCGGAGAGACCCAGTACTTC
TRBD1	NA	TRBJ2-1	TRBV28	CASRSQGAQYNEQFF	TGTGCCAGCAGGTCCCAGGGGGCCCAGTACAATGAGCAGTTCTTC
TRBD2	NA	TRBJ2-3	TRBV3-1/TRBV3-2	CASSSGGSGGRDTQYF	TGTGCCAGCAGCTCCGGGGGGAGCGGGGGGAGGGATACGCAGTATTTT
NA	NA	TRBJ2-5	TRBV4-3	CASSQEGQGGRETQYF	TGCGCCAGCAGCCAAGAAGGGCAGGGAGGTCGGGAGACCCAGTACTTC
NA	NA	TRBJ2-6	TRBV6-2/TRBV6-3	CASSSLRVGRAGANVLTF	TGTGCCAGCAGTTCCCTGAGGGTGGGAAGAGCTGGGGCCAACGTCCTGACTTTC
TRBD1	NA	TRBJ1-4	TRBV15	CATSRDPVTGGREKLFF	TGTGCCACCAGCAGAGATCCCGTTACAGGGGGGAGAGAAAAACTGTTTTTT
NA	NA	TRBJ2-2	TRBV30	CAFASGSTGELFF	TGTGCCTTCGCAAGCGGGTCTACCGGGGAGCTGTTTTTT
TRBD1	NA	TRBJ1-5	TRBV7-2	CASSFTGGQPQHF	TGTGCCAGCAGCTTTACAGGGGGGCAGCCCCAGCATTTT
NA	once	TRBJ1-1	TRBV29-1	CSVEHQGGTEAFF	TGCAGCGTCGAACACCAGGGCGGCACTGAAGCTTTCTTT
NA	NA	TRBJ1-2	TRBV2	CASSDRVAFSYTF	TGTGCCAGCAGTGACAGGGTTGCCTTTAGCTACACCTTC
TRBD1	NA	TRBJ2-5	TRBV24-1	CATSDQLQGAGETQYF	TGTGCCACCAGTGACCAACTTCAGGGGGCGGGGGAGACCCAGTACTTC
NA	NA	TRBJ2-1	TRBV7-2	CASSKDRLGLNEQFF	TGTGCCAGCAGCAAAGACAGGTTGGGTTTGAATGAGCAGTTCTTC
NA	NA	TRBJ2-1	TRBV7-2	CASSLARGGSYNEQFF	TGTGCCAGCAGCTTAGCAAGGGGGGGCTCCTACAATGAGCAGTTCTTC
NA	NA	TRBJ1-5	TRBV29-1	CSAGKANQPQHF	TGCAGCGCTGGAAAAGCGAATCAGCCCCAGCATTTT
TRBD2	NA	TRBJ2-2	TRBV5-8	CASSSSGTSGSTGELFF	TGTGCCAGCAGCTCGTCCGGGACTAGCGGGAGCACCGGGGAGCTGTTTTTT
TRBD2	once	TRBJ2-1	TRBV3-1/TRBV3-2	CASSREGRIYNEQFF	TGTGCCAGCAGCCGGGAGGGCCGAATCTACAATGAGCAGTTCTTC
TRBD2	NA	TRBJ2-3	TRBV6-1	CASSVSGLAVTDTQYF	TGTGCCAGCAGTGTTTCGGGACTAGCGGTCACAGATACGCAGTATTTT
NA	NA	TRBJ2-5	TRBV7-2	CASSLSGSGETQYF	TGTGCCAGCAGCCTTTCGGGGTCGGGGGAAACCCAGTACTTC
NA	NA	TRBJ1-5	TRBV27	CASRGGMNGGQPQHF	TGTGCCAGCAGGGGGGGAATGAATGGGGGTCAGCCCCAGCATTTT
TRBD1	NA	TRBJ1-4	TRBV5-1	CASSFRTGGNEKLFF	TGCGCCAGCAGCTTCCGGACAGGGGGCAATGAAAAACTGTTTTTT
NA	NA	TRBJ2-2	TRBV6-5	CASTQDSFNTGELFF	TGTGCCAGCACCCAGGACAGCTTCAACACCGGGGAGCTGTTTTTT
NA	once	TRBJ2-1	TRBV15	CATSRDGGDEQFF	TGTGCCACCAGCAGAGATGGAGGCGATGAGCAGTTCTTC
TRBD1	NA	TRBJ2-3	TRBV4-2	CASSQDPTGADTQYF	TGTGCCAGCAGCCAAGATCCTACAGGGGCAGATACGCAGTATTTT
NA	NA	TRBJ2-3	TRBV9	CASSGDTDTQYF	TGTGCCAGCAGCGGAGACACAGATACGCAGTATTTT
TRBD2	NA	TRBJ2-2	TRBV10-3	CAIRDGKRGGQNTGELFF	TGTGCCATCAGGGACGGAAAGCGGGGGGGCCAGAACACCGGGGAGCTGTTTTTT
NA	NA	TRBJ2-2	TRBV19	CASSSPQGRTGELFF	TGTGCCAGTAGTTCACCACAGGGAAGGACCGGGGAGCTGTTTTTT
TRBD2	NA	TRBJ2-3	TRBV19	CASSIGTSGGTDTQYF	TGTGCCAGTAGTATAGGGACTAGCGGGGGCACAGATACGCAGTATTTT
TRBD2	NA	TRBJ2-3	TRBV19	CASSIGGSGGSTDTQYF	TGTGCCAGTAGTATAGGTGGTAGCGGGGGTTCCACAGATACGCAGTATTTT
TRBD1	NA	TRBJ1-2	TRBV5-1	CASSLSSGQGGGYTF	TGCGCCAGCAGCTTGTCTTCCGGACAGGGCGGCGGCTACACCTTC
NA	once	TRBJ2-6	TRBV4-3	CASSQDNFLSGANVLTF	TGCGCCAGCAGCCAAGATAACTTTCTCTCTGGGGCCAACGTCCTGACTTTC
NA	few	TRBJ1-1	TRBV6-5	CASRANTEAFF	TGTGCCAGCAGGGCTAACACTGAAGCTTTCTTT
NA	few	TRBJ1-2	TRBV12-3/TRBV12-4	CASSLRQVEGYTF	TGTGCCAGCAGTCTGAGACAGGTGGAAGGCTACACCTTC
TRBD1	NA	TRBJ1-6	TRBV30	CAWRGSGQGATANF	TGTGCCTGGAGGGGGTCGGGACAGGGGGCGACCGCTAACTTT
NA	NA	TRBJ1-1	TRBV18	CASSPETGYTEAFF	TGTGCCAGCTCACCCGAAACAGGGTATACTGAAGCTTTCTTT
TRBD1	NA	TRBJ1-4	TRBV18	CASSKGQGEEKLFF	TGTGCCAGCTCAAAAGGACAGGGCGAAGAAAAACTGTTTTTT
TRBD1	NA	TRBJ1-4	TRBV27	CASSIPGQGAEKLFF	TGTGCCAGCAGTATTCCGGGACAGGGGGCTGAAAAACTGTTTTTT
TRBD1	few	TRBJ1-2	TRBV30	CAWERRTGALNYGYTF	TGTGCCTGGGAACGCAGGACAGGGGCTCTTAACTATGGCTACACCTTC
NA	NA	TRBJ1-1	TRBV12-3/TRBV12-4	CASSFAGGGEAFF	TGTGCCAGCAGTTTCGCGGGAGGCGGTGAAGCTTTCTTT
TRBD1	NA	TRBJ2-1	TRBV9	CASSEGTGGGYEQFF	TGTGCCAGCAGCGAAGGGACAGGGGGAGGGTATGAGCAGTTCTTC
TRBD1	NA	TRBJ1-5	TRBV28	CASTPGTGAPGPQHF	TGTGCCTCGACCCCCGGGACAGGGGCCCCCGGGCCCCAGCATTTT
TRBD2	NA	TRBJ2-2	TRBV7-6	CASSSGPRGGANTGELFF	TGTGCCAGCAGTTCCGGGCCCCGCGGGGGGGCCAACACCGGGGAGCTGTTTTTT
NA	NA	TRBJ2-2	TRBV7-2	CASSPTSNTGELFF	TGTGCCAGCAGCCCGACTTCAAACACCGGGGAGCTGTTTTTT
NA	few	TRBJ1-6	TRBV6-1	CASTDYGPRRNSPLHF	TGTGCCAGCACTGATTACGGTCCCCGTCGGAATTCACCCCTCCACTTT
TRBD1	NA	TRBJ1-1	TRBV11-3	CASSSGGVNTEAFF	TGTGCCAGCAGCTCAGGGGGCGTGAACACTGAAGCTTTCTTT
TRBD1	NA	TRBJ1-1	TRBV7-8	CASSSGQGIHTEAFF	TGTGCCAGCAGCTCTGGACAGGGGATTCACACTGAAGCTTTCTTT
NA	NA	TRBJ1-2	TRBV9	CASSVGGDGGYGYTF	TGTGCCAGCAGCGTAGGGGGGGACGGAGGCTATGGCTACACCTTC
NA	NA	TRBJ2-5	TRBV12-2	CASRPGGPTEEDRETQYF	TGTGCAAGTCGCCCAGGGGGCCCGACTGAGGAGGACCGAGAGACCCAGTACTTC
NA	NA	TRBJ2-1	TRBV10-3	CAISDSSDEQFF	TGTGCCATCAGTGATTCTAGCGATGAGCAGTTCTTC
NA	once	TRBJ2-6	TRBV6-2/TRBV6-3	CASSYRAQGANVLTF	TGTGCCAGCAGTTACCGTGCCCAGGGGGCCAACGTCCTGACTTTC
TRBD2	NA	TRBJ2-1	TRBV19	CASGLAGGDEQFF	TGTGCCAGTGGGTTGGCGGGAGGAGATGAGCAGTTCTTC
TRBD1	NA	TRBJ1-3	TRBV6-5	CASSYHRGGNTIYF	TGTGCCAGCAGCTACCACAGGGGTGGAAACACCATATATTTT
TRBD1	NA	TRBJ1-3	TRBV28	CASSSLRGLRGNTIYF	TGTGCCAGCAGTTCCCTCAGGGGGCTTCGTGGAAACACCATATATTTT
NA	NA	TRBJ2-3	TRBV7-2	CASSLESPGGTDTQYF	TGTGCCAGCAGCTTAGAGAGTCCCGGCGGGACAGATACGCAGTATTTT